The clone carrying this T cell receptor beta chain appeared many times. Those who participated ranged in age from roughly 18 to 89 years and resided in 20 to 25 US areas. Before being deemed recovered, Cohort 3 donors had two negative PCRs, clearance, or symptom resolution. This entry is derived from a study of blood T cell repertoires in COVID-19. The table came from immunoSEQ multiplex PCR; TCRdb's copy has only in-frame clones and leaves some out. Of under 200,000 clones listed, approximately 81% are singletons. Trimming left V 1 base short and J 10 bases short, with 17 bases between. The CDR3 loop spans 15 amino acids. Germline V gene data show CDR1 as MGHRA and CDR2 as YSYEKL.

Sequencing was done on a sample of PBMCs or T cells enriched from blood (not recorded which). The V and J genes are TRBV4-1 and TRBJ2-1; D perhaps matches TRBD1 (6 bases). The origin of this receptor is a man in his 60s who had recovered from COVID-19. The CDR3 nucleotides are TGCGCCAGCAGCCAAGGGACAGCCGTGGCAGGGGAGCAGTTCTTC. Its protein is CASSQGTAVAGEQFF.